This is a list of T cell receptor beta chains from one sample in a study of CD8+ T cells in alopecia areata. Assay used: immunoSEQ multiplex PCR; TCRdb lists only in-frame clones, some missing. The sample carries around 150,000 clones, about four fifths recorded once. The material sequenced was CD8+ T cells sorted from blood, taken at week 4, from a patient treated with tofacitinib. The receptors originated from a human donor with alopecia areata. Each CDR3 is given without its conserved first and last residue. Only some rows state a clone size, as once, few, many or a class for expanded clones.

clone size	V gene	J gene	CDR3 protein
.	TRBV10-3	TRBJ2-5	AISESYNQGETQY
.	TRBV7-2	TRBJ2-2	ASSQYTNTGELF
once	TRBV6-5	TRBJ1-2	ASSPRTSDGYT
.	TRBV29-1	TRBJ2-7	SVAGVREQY
.	TRBV7-6	TRBJ1-5	ASSLDIGSNQPQH
.	TRBV19	TRBJ2-3	ASASLAGGPVSTDTQY
.	TRBV6-5	TRBJ1-1	ASSARALTEAF
.	TRBV4-3	TRBJ1-1	ASSQRTGGYTEAF
.	TRBV4-3	TRBJ2-3	ASSQEGQRGGLADTQY
.	TRBV30	TRBJ1-1	AWSQSAGGTEAF
.	TRBV7-9	TRBJ2-1	ASSSPTGVNEQF
few	TRBV15	TRBJ2-5	ATSRLGTAEETQY
.	TRBV4-1	TRBJ2-7	ASSQAGIGGEQY
.	TRBV4-1	TRBJ2-1	ASSPGTGRHYGEQF
.	TRBV10-3	TRBJ2-6	AISGYGESGANVLT
.	TRBV4-2	TRBJ1-1	ASSPRMNTEAF
.	TRBV7-9	TRBJ2-5	ASSRRQGQGQVETQY
.	TRBV7-9	TRBJ1-2	ASAGGQGIGYT
.	TRBV12-5	TRBJ2-7	ASGLPDRGVYEQY
few	TRBV27	TRBJ2-5	ASSSHLTDQETQY
.	TRBV29-1	TRBJ2-1	SLLAGGRNEQF
.	TRBV2	TRBJ2-7	ASSDWQGFSYEQY
.	TRBV23-1	TRBJ2-2	ASSQSMTGSTGELF
once	TRBV7-2	TRBJ1-3	ASSLAGGGNTIY
.	TRBV5-4	TRBJ2-7	ASSQDPEARDEQY
.	TRBV5-6	TRBJ2-7	ASSSDRARYEQY
.	TRBV4-3	TRBJ2-7	ASSQAYRTLEQY
.	TRBV4-3	.	ASSQGLGSNYEQY
few	TRBV7-9	TRBJ2-4	ASSSGKVRDRGKNIQY
.	TRBV7-9	TRBJ2-2	ASSLARQGRNTGELF
.	TRBV15	TRBJ2-7	ATSRNSGQFSYEQY
.	TRBV14	TRBJ2-1	ASSLGNEQF
.	TRBV7-6	TRBJ1-1	ASSPQGARNTEAF
.	TRBV15	TRBJ1-2	ATSSLFGPNYGYT
.	TRBV7-9	TRBJ2-2	ASSLATGELF
.	TRBV29-1	TRBJ2-7	SVAKDSYEQY
few	TRBV23-1	TRBJ2-6	ASSQCHYEGSGANVLT
.	TRBV7-6	TRBJ2-3	ASSFWGGGKFTDTQY
.	TRBV15	TRBJ2-7	ATSRALGLGEQY
.	TRBV27	TRBJ2-3	ASSLSPSGSTDTQY
.	TRBV5-6	TRBJ2-5	ASSLAPHRGDETQY
.	TRBV27	TRBJ2-3	ASSSLGQGHTDTQY
.	TRBV28	TRBJ2-2	ASGGDLNTGELF
.	TRBV7-8	TRBJ2-7	ASSQTGHYYEQY
.	TRBV7-9	TRBJ2-5	ASSPRTSGGQETQY
.	TRBV23-1	TRBJ1-1	ASIPGQLEAF
.	TRBV13	TRBJ2-5	ASSLQETQY
.	TRBV7-9	TRBJ2-7	ASSPRDTTVRNEQY
.	TRBV7-9	TRBJ2-3	ASSLSSSSLHTQY
.	TRBV6-6	TRBJ2-1	AAGTGLNEQF
.	TRBV7-9	TRBJ2-1	ASSGRSSDEQF
.	TRBV5-1	TRBJ2-1	ASSKGQGINEQF
.	TRBV4-3	TRBJ1-4	ASSQEWGTNLQKLF
.	TRBV7-8	TRBJ2-3	ASSPGPGGVLSTDTQY
.	TRBV4-2	TRBJ2-7	ASSPEASGGSSYEQY
.	TRBV5-6	TRBJ1-5	ASSLRAQPQH
once	TRBV4-3	TRBJ2-6	ASSPGMAVGANVLT
.	TRBV6-5	TRBJ2-3	ASRLPSTDTQY
.	TRBV7-8	TRBJ2-3	ASYTPSTDTQY
.	TRBV10-3	TRBJ2-2	AISDETGELF